The source of this T cell receptor beta chain is a study of T-cell reconstitution after alpha-beta-depleted transplantation in children. This clonotype was observed a few times. Unique molecular identifiers were incorporated into the prepared TCRbeta library. TCRdb processed the PCR reads anew with MiXCR; each CDR3 protein has one entry. The data hold around 370,000 distinct CDR3 sequences, with around 10% observed a single time. The germline CDR1 and CDR2 sequences are SGHRS and YFSETQ. The CDR3 runs 17 residues. J lost 6 bases, V lost 0 bases, and 11 bases had no gene match. The sequencing used PBMCs from the stem cell graft donor, collected from the stem cell graft. The V and J genes are TRBV5-1 and TRBJ2-2, with 7 bases aligning to TRBD1. This receptor was obtained from a human donor who donated a stem cell graft to a child with acute lymphoblastic leukemia. The CDR3, as DNA: TGCGCCAGCAGCTTGGAACCCGCTTTGACAGGGTCCGGGGAGCTGTTTTTT. It specifies CASSLEPALTGSGELFF.